The 3 T cell receptor beta chains presented below share a single source sample, sequenced in a study of monozygotic twins with inflammatory bowel disease. TCRdb processed the 5' RACE reads again and assigns one entry to each CDR3 protein, with no DNA. The table counts fewer than 550,000 distinct CDR3 sequences; 2% to 3% lies in the top ten. The sample taken for sequencing was blood. The source of these receptors is a human donor with ulcerative colitis or Crohn's disease, or a healthy co-twin of an affected twin (not recorded which).

This chain connects TRBV20-1 to TRBJ2-1; no DNA is available, so the TRBD1 call from TCRdb remains unchecked. The CDR3 runs 13 residues. The V gene's germline CDR1 is DFQATT and CDR2 SNEGSKA (reference sequence). CDR3 residues: CSASWGGYNEQFF.

CDR3 protein: CASSIVGLSSYNEQFF. The genes are TRBV19 and TRBJ2-1; the D call of TRBD2 rests on TCRdb alone, since no DNA is present to check it. Per germline, CDR1 LNHDA and CDR2 SQIVND (reference sequence). The CDR3 is made up of 16 amino acids.

This chain connects TRBV5-4 to TRBJ2-2; without DNA, the TCRdb call of TRBD1 cannot be checked. The CDR3 runs to 16 residues. Germline assignment: CDR1 SGHNT and CDR2 YYREEE (reference sequence). CDR3 amino acids: CASSLQGARSTGELFF.